This paragraph reports one TCR beta chain. Its target is not known. Assay used: immunoSEQ multiplex PCR; TCRdb lists only in-frame clones, some missing. Of approximately 280,000 clones listed, 88% are singletons. This sample was included in a study of cytomegalovirus exposure and HLA in healthy donors. Study observations and caveats: Many donors shared some public TCRs, even though most TCR sequences were rare. Clusters of TCRs from the first cohort tended to co-occur in the approximately 120 validation repertoires (as a later analysis found).

The trim removed 6 bases at V and 3 bases at J, leaving 8 bases unmatched. CDR1 and CDR2 (germline): SGDLS, YYNGEE. The CDR3 consists of 15 residues. Sequencing was done on a sample of PBMCs. The gene calls are TRBV9 and TRBJ2-5; 10 nucleotides align to TRBD2. This TCR was recovered from a woman between 18 and 29 years old in good health and CMV-seronegative. Here the CDR3 reads CASNPSTSGKETQYF. In nucleotides, the CDR3 is TGTGCCAGCAACCCGTCTACTAGCGGGAAAGAGACCCAGTACTTC.